One and the same sample provided the 15 T cell receptor beta chains below, sequenced in a study of blood T cell repertoires in COVID-19. Data came from immunoSEQ multiplex PCR; TCRdb stores just in-frame clones and leaves some out. This sample has more than 25,000 clones, with 55% to 80% found just once. Material: peripheral blood. All receptors come from a human donor in a cohort sampled during active COVID-19.

The V call is TRBV6-1, the J call TRBJ1-2; 9 nucleotides agree with TRBD1. This CDR3 has 15 residues. J lost 6 bases, V lost 1 base, and 6 bases had no gene match. Germline V gene lookup returns CDR1 MNHNS and CDR2 SASEGT. The CDR3 loop is CASSEEDRGWNGYTF. CDR3 coding DNA: TGTGCCAGCAGTGAAGAGGACAGGGGATGGAATGGCTACACCTTC.

The chain is built from TRBV19 and TRBJ2-2, with 11 bases lining up with TRBD1. Germline lookup yields CDR1 LNHDA and CDR2 SQIVND (reference sequence). V dropped 9 bases and J dropped 6; count of bases not matched to a gene: 3. The CDR3 sequence is 13 residues long. The CDR3 reads CASTGQGAGELFF. In DNA, the CDR3 is TGTGCCAGCACGGGACAGGGGGCCGGGGAGCTGTTTTTT.

The chain combines TRBV5-1 with TRBJ1-3, with D maybe TRBD1 (6 bases). CDR1 and CDR2 from the germline V gene are SGHRS and YFSETQ. The length of the CDR3 is 19 residues. V dropped 4 bases and J dropped 3 bases, with 26 bases sitting between them. CDR3 nucleotide sequence: TGCGCCAGCAGCCGACAACCCCTGGACAGTTGGATGGATGGAAACACCATATATTTT. Encoded protein: CASSRQPLDSWMDGNTIYF.

This sequence joins TRBV5-1 and TRBJ2-1; the D gene is possibly TRBD1 (6 bases). The CDR3 loop spans 13 amino acids. Germline assignment: CDR1 SGHRS and CDR2 YFSETQ. V shed 0 bases and J shed 10 bases, with 11 bases lying between them. The CDR3 region is CASSLAPTGEQFF. DNA for the CDR3: TGCGCCAGCAGCTTGGCCCCTACAGGGGAGCAGTTCTTC. The full variable domain, with the rest looked up from reference TRBV5-1 and TRBJ2-1, is KAGVTQTPRYLIKTRGQQVTLSCSPISGHRSVSWYQQTPGQGLQFLFEYFSETQRNKGNFPGRFSGRQFSNSRSEMNVSTLELGDSALYLCASSLAPTGEQFFGPGTRLTVL.

The table lists this clone with a few counts. This sequence joins TRBV18 and TRBJ1-6, with TRBD1 as a possible D gene (6 bases). V lost 6 bases and J 6 bases, leaving 18 bases between the germline ends. Per the germline V gene, CDR1 is KGHSH and CDR2 is LQKENI. The CDR3 spans 16 residues. CDR3 DNA: TGTGCCAGCTCTCCCACCTTACAGGGTGGTAATTCACCCCTCCACTTT. Encoded protein: CASSPTLQGGNSPLHF. Full variable domain (outside the CDR3, taken from reference TRBV18 and TRBJ1-6): NAGVMQNPRHLVRRRGQEARLRCSPMKGHSHVYWYRQLPEEGLKFMVYLQKENIIDESGMPKERFSAEFPKEGPSILRIQQVVRGDSAAYFCASSPTLQGGNSPLHFGNGTRLTVT.

This sequence joins TRBV28 and TRBJ2-7; 10 bases fit TRBD2. V lost 6 bases, J lost 4 bases, and 27 bases stayed unmatched. Germline-derived CDR1 and CDR2 are MDHEN and SYDVKM. The CDR3 contains 21 residues. The CDR3 DNA reads TGTGCCAGCAGATTTTGGAATCTACGGGACAACCAAGCGGGAGGGTGGTACGAGCAGTACTTC. Translated: CASRFWNLRDNQAGGWYEQYF. Filled out from reference TRBV28 and TRBJ2-7, the complete variable domain reads DVKVTQSSRYLVKRTGEKVFLECVQDMDHENMFWYRQDPGLGLRLIYFSYDVKMKEKGDIPEGYSVSREKKERFSLILESASTNQTSMYLCASRFWNLRDNQAGGWYEQYFGPGTRLTVT.

V usage is TRBV12-5 and J usage is TRBJ1-1; no firm D call. Trimming stripped 1 base from V and 6 bases from J, with 12 bases between. CDR1 and CDR2 from the germline V gene are LGHNT and FRNRAP. CDR3 length equals 14 residues. CDR3 region: CASGLASRGAEAFF. DNA of the CDR3: TGTGCTAGTGGTTTGGCTTCCCGTGGAGCTGAAGCTTTCTTT.

The table lists this clone with a count of one. The rearrangement links TRBV11-2 to TRBJ1-2, with D possibly being TRBD1 (5 bases). The CDR3 has 14 amino acids. V was shortened by 5 bases and J by 2 bases, with 12 bases between the two germline ends. Germline V gives CDR1 SGHAT, CDR2 FQNNGV. CDR3 region: CASSPFGANYGYTF. CDR3 coding DNA: TGTGCCAGCAGCCCATTTGGGGCAAACTATGGCTACACCTTC.

This chain joins TRBV7-2 and TRBJ1-2; the D is unclear. The CDR3 is made up of 15 amino acids. CDR1 is SGHTA, CDR2 FQGNSA, per germline. Between the trimmed V and J ends, which lost 0 bases and 3 bases, there was a span of 11 bases. The CDR3 region has the DNA TGTGCCAGCAGCTTAGCGGGTACGGCGGACTATGGCTACACCTTC. This translates into CASSLAGTADYGYTF.

This chain uses TRBV5-8 with TRBJ1-2; maybe TRBD1 (5 bases). Trimming shortened V by 1 base and J by 0 bases, and 7 bases separated the two germline ends. Germline V lookup: CDR1 SGHTS, CDR2 YDEGEE. The CDR3 covers 14 residues. This chain's CDR3 is CASSLYRTNYGYTF. In DNA form, the CDR3 reads TGTGCCAGCAGCTTGTACAGGACTAACTATGGCTACACCTTC.

The chain recombines TRBV10-3 with TRBJ1-2, with 7 bases lining up with TRBD1. Trimming removed 0 bases from V and 6 bases from J; junction bases left unmatched: 7. Looked up from germline, CDR1 is ENHRY and CDR2 is SYGVKD. This CDR3 has 15 amino acids. CDR3 in amino acids: CAISESEDRVDGYTF. The CDR3 nucleotides read TGTGCCATCAGTGAGTCTGAAGACAGGGTGGATGGCTACACCTTC.

The rearrangement uses TRBV12-3 or TRBV12-4 and TRBJ1-2; D unclear. The CDR3 consists of 13 residues. V was trimmed by 2 bases and J by 5 bases, leaving 9 bases between them. CDR3 sequence reads: CASSLNEDYGYTF. The CDR3 DNA reads TGTGCCAGCAGTTTAAATGAGGATTATGGCTACACCTTC.

A few counts support this clone. The rearrangement uses TRBV28 and TRBJ1-1, with D tentatively TRBD1 (6 bases). The CDR3 contains 13 residues. V lost 3 bases and J 7 bases, leaving 12 bases between the germline ends. Germline lookup yields CDR1 MDHEN and CDR2 SYDVKM. This CDR3 reads CASSFPGGGEAFF. CDR3 in DNA: TGTGCCAGCAGTTTCCCGGGAGGGGGTGAAGCTTTCTTT.

This chain connects TRBV7-2 to TRBJ2-7; 12 nucleotides match TRBD2. The V gene's germline CDR1 is SGHTA and CDR2 FQGNSA. This CDR3 spans 16 amino acids. V was pared by 7 bases and J by 2 bases, with 9 bases of the junction left unmatched. The CDR3 DNA sequence: TGTGCCAGCACTCGGTGGGCTAGCGGGGGGGCCTACGAGCAGTACTTC. It specifies CASTRWASGGAYEQYF.

V and J are TRBV6-2 or TRBV6-3 and TRBJ1-5, with D perhaps TRBD1 (5 bases). From germline, CDR1 is MNHEY and CDR2 SVGEGT. The CDR3 has 19 residues. Between the trimmed V and J ends, which lost 0 bases and 0 bases, there was a span of 18 bases. The CDR3 bases are TGTGCCAGCAGTTACTCGACACAGGCCGGGTTTTATAGCAATCAGCCCCAGCATTTT. Translating it yields CASSYSTQAGFYSNQPQHF.